These T cell receptor beta chains were read from a single sample in a study of blood T cell repertoires in COVID-19. Assay: immunoSEQ multiplex PCR; the TCRdb copy retains only in-frame clones and omits some. The table records approximately 310,000 clones, around 90% of them present only once. Material for sequencing was peripheral blood. The receptors come from a man between 50 and 59 years old with active or convalescent COVID-19. The CDR3 runs from the conserved cysteine through the conserved F or W. The D gene is left open where the match is weak. The size field is filled for only some rows; it gives once, few, many or a size class.

d_call: TRBD2; j_call: TRBJ2-7; v_call: TRBV9; clone_size: .; cdr3_nt: TGTGCCAGCAGCGTAACTAGCGGAAACTACGAGCAGTACTTC; cdr3_aa: CASSVTSGNYEQYF
d_call: TRBD2; j_call: TRBJ2-3; v_call: TRBV27; clone_size: .; cdr3_nt: TGTGCCAGCAGTTTATTTGGGACTAGCATAGGTACGCAGTATTTT; cdr3_aa: CASSLFGTSIGTQYF
d_call: .; j_call: TRBJ1-6; v_call: TRBV7-9; clone_size: once; cdr3_nt: TGTGCCAGCAGCTTAGCTCCGGGTTCACCCCTCCACTTT; cdr3_aa: CASSLAPGSPLHF
d_call: .; j_call: TRBJ1-3; v_call: TRBV7-3; clone_size: .; cdr3_nt: TGTGCCAGCAGCTTATCAGGGGCTGGAAACACCATATATTTT; cdr3_aa: CASSLSGAGNTIYF
d_call: .; j_call: TRBJ1-1; v_call: TRBV3-1/TRBV3-2; clone_size: .; cdr3_nt: TGTGCCAGCAGCCCCCAGGGTTTGGTGGCTGAAGCTTTCTTT; cdr3_aa: CASSPQGLVAEAFF
d_call: TRBD1; j_call: TRBJ1-2; v_call: TRBV2; clone_size: .; cdr3_nt: TGTGCCAGCAGTTCTGGACAGGGGGCAGGGGGCTACACCTTC; cdr3_aa: CASSSGQGAGGYTF
d_call: TRBD1; j_call: TRBJ1-5; v_call: TRBV9; clone_size: .; cdr3_nt: TGTGCCAGCAGCGCGAACGACAGGGACAATCAGCCCCAGCATTTT; cdr3_aa: CASSANDRDNQPQHF
d_call: TRBD1; j_call: TRBJ1-2; v_call: TRBV28; clone_size: .; cdr3_nt: TGTGCCAGCACCTCTTTATCGCGACAGGGTGTTAACTATGGCTACACCTTC; cdr3_aa: CASTSLSRQGVNYGYTF
d_call: TRBD1; j_call: TRBJ2-7; v_call: TRBV4-1; clone_size: .; cdr3_nt: TGCGCCAGCAGCCCCCCGACAGGGAGATACGAGCAGTACTTC; cdr3_aa: CASSPPTGRYEQYF
d_call: TRBD1; j_call: TRBJ2-3; v_call: TRBV5-1; clone_size: .; cdr3_nt: TGCGCCAGCAGCCCCCTTCCGGGACAGGGACCAGATACGCAGTATTTT; cdr3_aa: CASSPLPGQGPDTQYF
d_call: TRBD2; j_call: TRBJ2-1; v_call: TRBV9; clone_size: .; cdr3_nt: TGTGCCAGCAGCCCCCAGGGACTAGCCCTCACCGGTGAGCAGTTCTTC; cdr3_aa: CASSPQGLALTGEQFF
d_call: .; j_call: TRBJ1-2; v_call: TRBV11-2; clone_size: .; cdr3_nt: TGTGCCAGCAGCTTAGGAGGTTTCTATGGCTACACCTTC; cdr3_aa: CASSLGGFYGYTF
d_call: .; j_call: TRBJ1-2; v_call: TRBV20-1; clone_size: .; cdr3_nt: TGCAGTGCCCGGCGGGACTATGGCTACACCTTC; cdr3_aa: CSARRDYGYTF
d_call: .; j_call: TRBJ1-2; v_call: TRBV6-5; clone_size: once; cdr3_nt: TGTGCCAGCAGTTACGTGGGGACAAGACATAACTATGGCTACACCTTC; cdr3_aa: CASSYVGTRHNYGYTF
d_call: TRBD1; j_call: TRBJ2-7; v_call: TRBV20-1; clone_size: few; cdr3_nt: TGCAGTGCTAGTTTACAGGGGGTCTACGAGCAGTACTTC; cdr3_aa: CSASLQGVYEQYF
d_call: .; j_call: TRBJ1-4; v_call: TRBV28; clone_size: .; cdr3_nt: TGTGCCAGCAGTTCATTACAGGCGGAAGGTGAAAAACTGTTTTTT; cdr3_aa: CASSSLQAEGEKLFF
d_call: .; j_call: TRBJ2-5; v_call: TRBV11-2; clone_size: .; cdr3_nt: TGTGCCAGCAGCTTAGGAGGGAGCAGAGAGACCCAGTACTTC; cdr3_aa: CASSLGGSRETQYF
d_call: TRBD2; j_call: TRBJ2-2; v_call: TRBV9; clone_size: .; cdr3_nt: TGTGCCAGCAGCCCCGGGACTAGCGGGGGGGCTATCGGGGAGCTGTTTTTT; cdr3_aa: CASSPGTSGGAIGELFF
d_call: TRBD1; j_call: TRBJ2-3; v_call: TRBV18; clone_size: .; cdr3_nt: TGTGCCAGCTCACCACAGGGGGCCAGCACAGATACGCAGTATTTT; cdr3_aa: CASSPQGASTDTQYF
d_call: .; j_call: TRBJ1-5; v_call: TRBV5-5; clone_size: few; cdr3_nt: TGTGCCAGCAGCTTGCTGGGCGGCAATCAGCCCCAGCATTTT; cdr3_aa: CASSLLGGNQPQHF
d_call: .; j_call: TRBJ1-4; v_call: TRBV3-1/TRBV3-2; clone_size: .; cdr3_nt: TGTGCCAGCAGCCATGGTGCAGGGGCAACTAATGAAAAACTGTTTTTT; cdr3_aa: CASSHGAGATNEKLFF
d_call: .; j_call: TRBJ2-3; v_call: TRBV7-9; clone_size: .; cdr3_nt: TGTGCCAGCAGCTCGCAGGATACGCAGTATTTT; cdr3_aa: CASSSQDTQYF
d_call: .; j_call: TRBJ1-1; v_call: TRBV7-3; clone_size: .; cdr3_nt: TGTGCCAGCAGCTTAACGTACGACACCACTGAAGCTTTCTTT; cdr3_aa: CASSLTYDTTEAFF
d_call: TRBD1; j_call: TRBJ2-2; v_call: TRBV11-3; clone_size: .; cdr3_nt: TGTGCCAGCAGCTTACGGGCAGGGGGCGACACCGGGGAGCTGTTTTTT; cdr3_aa: CASSLRAGGDTGELFF
d_call: .; j_call: TRBJ1-5; v_call: TRBV5-6; clone_size: .; cdr3_nt: TGTGCCAGCAGCCGGGGGTGGGGAGATCAGCCCCAGCATTTT; cdr3_aa: CASSRGWGDQPQHF
d_call: TRBD1; j_call: TRBJ1-2; v_call: TRBV25-1; clone_size: .; cdr3_nt: TGTGCCAGCAGTTTAATGACAGGGAACTATGGCTACACCTTC; cdr3_aa: CASSLMTGNYGYTF
d_call: TRBD2; j_call: TRBJ2-3; v_call: TRBV7-3; clone_size: .; cdr3_nt: TGTGCCAGCAGCTTCCCTTCGACTAGCGGGGGCCGGGGAGATACGCAGTATTTT; cdr3_aa: CASSFPSTSGGRGDTQYF
d_call: .; j_call: TRBJ1-2; v_call: TRBV30; clone_size: once; cdr3_nt: TGTGCCTGGAGCCTCGGACTTGACCGCACCTTC; cdr3_aa: CAWSLGLDRTF
d_call: TRBD1; j_call: TRBJ1-5; v_call: TRBV6-5; clone_size: .; cdr3_nt: TGTGCCAGCAGAATCAGGGGGTTGAGCAATCAGCCCCAGCATTTT; cdr3_aa: CASRIRGLSNQPQHF
d_call: TRBD1; j_call: TRBJ1-2; v_call: TRBV6-5; clone_size: .; cdr3_nt: TGTGCCAGCAGTTATACAGGGGCATCATATGGCTACACCTTC; cdr3_aa: CASSYTGASYGYTF
d_call: TRBD1; j_call: TRBJ2-7; v_call: TRBV28; clone_size: once; cdr3_nt: TGTGCCAGCAGTTTAGCCCCAGGGGGCGGCGAGCAGTACTTC; cdr3_aa: CASSLAPGGGEQYF
d_call: .; j_call: TRBJ1-4; v_call: TRBV6-4; clone_size: few; cdr3_nt: TGTGCCAGCAGTCGGGGTATGGGTGAAAAACTGTTTTTT; cdr3_aa: CASSRGMGEKLFF
d_call: .; j_call: TRBJ2-7; v_call: TRBV12-3/TRBV12-4; clone_size: .; cdr3_nt: TGTGCCAGCAGTTTAGAACAGGGCGAGCAGTACTTC; cdr3_aa: CASSLEQGEQYF
d_call: .; j_call: TRBJ2-5; v_call: TRBV18; clone_size: .; cdr3_nt: TGTGCCAGCTCAGTAGGGAGCAGAGAGACCCAGTACTTC; cdr3_aa: CASSVGSRETQYF
d_call: TRBD2; j_call: TRBJ2-1; v_call: TRBV5-1; clone_size: few; cdr3_nt: TGCGCCAGCAGCTTGGTAGCTAGCGGAGGGAGTGGTGAGCAGTTCTTC; cdr3_aa: CASSLVASGGSGEQFF
d_call: .; j_call: TRBJ2-6; v_call: TRBV6-4; clone_size: .; cdr3_nt: TGTGCCAGCGCCCCAGGGTCCGGGGCCAACGTCCTGACTTTC; cdr3_aa: CASAPGSGANVLTF
d_call: TRBD1; j_call: TRBJ1-4; v_call: TRBV2; clone_size: .; cdr3_nt: TGTGCCAGCAGTTCCCTCCACCGACAGGGGAGAGGCGAAAAACTGTTTTTT; cdr3_aa: CASSSLHRQGRGEKLFF
d_call: .; j_call: TRBJ1-4; v_call: TRBV9; clone_size: once; cdr3_nt: TGTGCCAGCAGCGTGGGTGGGCAGCCTAATGAAAAACTGTTTTTT; cdr3_aa: CASSVGGQPNEKLFF
d_call: TRBD1; j_call: TRBJ1-1; v_call: TRBV7-9; clone_size: .; cdr3_nt: TGTGCCAGCAGCGCACAGGGGCGCTTTGAAGCTTTCTTT; cdr3_aa: CASSAQGRFEAFF
d_call: .; j_call: TRBJ2-3; v_call: TRBV5-8; clone_size: .; cdr3_nt: TGTGCCAGCAGCTCCGTTTCGACAGATACGCAGTATTTT; cdr3_aa: CASSSVSTDTQYF
d_call: .; j_call: TRBJ2-1; v_call: TRBV6-2/TRBV6-3; clone_size: .; cdr3_nt: TGTGCCAGCAGCACAATGGCGGCCGGAGCTTGGAATGAGCAGTTCTTC; cdr3_aa: CASSTMAAGAWNEQFF
d_call: TRBD1; j_call: TRBJ1-4; v_call: TRBV7-2; clone_size: .; cdr3_nt: TGTGCCAGCAGCCCCGCCGCGGGACAGATTAATGAAAAACTGTTTTTT; cdr3_aa: CASSPAAGQINEKLFF
d_call: .; j_call: TRBJ2-1; v_call: TRBV7-9; clone_size: .; cdr3_nt: TGTGCCAGCAGCCAGGGCCTTTCGGCGGAGCAGTTCTTC; cdr3_aa: CASSQGLSAEQFF
d_call: TRBD1; j_call: TRBJ1-2; v_call: TRBV24-1; clone_size: .; cdr3_nt: TGTGCCACCAGTGATTACAGGGGGGTCTATGGCTACACCTTC; cdr3_aa: CATSDYRGVYGYTF
d_call: TRBD2; j_call: TRBJ2-3; v_call: TRBV11-3; clone_size: .; cdr3_nt: TGTGCCAGCAGCCGGGAGGGCCGGGACACAGATACGCAGTATTTT; cdr3_aa: CASSREGRDTDTQYF
d_call: TRBD2; j_call: TRBJ2-1; v_call: TRBV19; clone_size: .; cdr3_nt: TGTGCCAGTATTTCTGAGGCGGGAGGATTCGGTGAGCAGTTCTTC; cdr3_aa: CASISEAGGFGEQFF
d_call: .; j_call: TRBJ1-1; v_call: TRBV19; clone_size: .; cdr3_nt: TGTGCCAGTAGGCTACGGAGGGACACTGAAGCTTTCTTT; cdr3_aa: CASRLRRDTEAFF
d_call: .; j_call: TRBJ1-1; v_call: TRBV5-1; clone_size: once; cdr3_nt: TGCGCCAGCAGCTTGCGGCAGGGCCGGAGCACTGAAGCTTTCTTT; cdr3_aa: CASSLRQGRSTEAFF
d_call: .; j_call: TRBJ1-2; v_call: TRBV28; clone_size: .; cdr3_nt: TGTGCCAGCAGCCCTCGACAGACAGCTGGCTACACCTTC; cdr3_aa: CASSPRQTAGYTF
d_call: .; j_call: TRBJ1-2; v_call: TRBV6-2/TRBV6-3; clone_size: .; cdr3_nt: TGTGCCAGCAGTTACTCGGGCAGAAACTATGGCTACACCTTC; cdr3_aa: CASSYSGRNYGYTF
d_call: .; j_call: TRBJ1-4; v_call: TRBV18; clone_size: .; cdr3_nt: TGTGCCAGCTCTCACTCTGGGCAGGAAAATGAAAAACTGTTTTTT; cdr3_aa: CASSHSGQENEKLFF